What follows is one TCR beta chain and its context. The germline V gene has CDR1 SEHNR and CDR2 FQNEAQ (reference sequence). CDR3 length equals 14 residues. Unmatched junction bases numbered 5, after V lost 7 bases and J lost 0 bases. The record originates from a study of cytomegalovirus exposure and HLA in healthy donors. Across the whole study: Membership in the Caucasian-associated ancestry cluster was found for about 80% of a few hundred genotyped donors.

Primers: 60 Vbeta forward and 13 Jbeta reverse. As originally analysed: The authors later counted approximately 80 million unique TCR beta chains, 8.5 million to 13 million of them shared. Generated by immunoSEQ multiplex PCR, the TCRdb table keeps only in-frame clones and is missing some. That table is the source of V, J and clone size, and D and trimming were worked out from the DNA. The data hold over 120,000 clones, with about 80% observed a single time. The clonotype originates from an older woman in good health and CMV-seropositive. Source material: PBMCs. V gene TRBV7-9 combines with J gene TRBJ1-1, with 7 bases fitting TRBD1. CDR3 sequence reads: CASTIQGLNTEAFF. The CDR3 bases are TGTGCCAGCACCATACAGGGGCTGAACACTGAAGCTTTCTTT.